This entry features one TCR beta chain sequence. Original analysis: How many nucleated cells were present was estimated from reference gene primer amplification. Sequenced by immunoSEQ multiplex PCR; TCRdb stores in-frame clones only, minus some. That table is the source of V, J and clone size, and D and trimming were worked out from the DNA. The data hold about 86,000 clones, with about nine tenths observed a single time. This CDR3 contains 16 residues. V was clipped by 8 bases and J by 7 bases, with 24 bases between them. Germline values: CDR1 MNHEY, CDR2 SMNVEV (reference sequence). The sample originates from a study of blood T cell repertoires in COVID-19.

The rearrangement joins TRBV27 to TRBJ2-1; perhaps TRBD2 as D (7 bases). The TCR was taken from a human donor in a cohort sampled during active COVID-19. Material: peripheral blood. CDR3 amino acids: CASSLGGGRAENEQFF. The CDR3 nucleotides read TGTGCCAGCTCTTTAGGGGGAGGGAGGGCAGAAAATGAGCAGTTCTTC.